Described below is a single T cell receptor (beta chain) sequence and its context. Sequencing used immunoSEQ multiplex PCR; TCRdb keeps in-frame clones, though not all of them. The table lists fewer than 400,000 clones, 70% to 90% of them singletons. This sample is part of a study of cytomegalovirus exposure and HLA in healthy donors. This CDR3 contains 15 residues. With V trimmed by 4 bases and J by 5 bases, 11 bases remained unmatched. CDR1 and CDR2 from the germline V gene are MNHEY and SVGAGI. The source is a man younger than 40 in good health and CMV-seronegative. Sequenced sample: PBMCs. The genes are TRBV6-5 and TRBJ2-7; 7 positions match TRBD2. The CDR3 nucleotides read TGTGCCAGCAGTTGGGGGGGAGTAGGGAGCGACGAGCAGTACTTC. Residues: CASSWGGVGSDEQYF.